Reported below is one T cell receptor beta chain. Its matching antigen is unknown. These data come from a study of CD8 T cells in ankylosing spondylitis. Study-level points and caveats: For ankylosing spondylitis blood, a TCR beta motif of fewer than 10 highly homologous variants appeared characteristic. Significant enrichment of disease-linked clones was reportedly seen in matched ankylosing spondylitis synovial fluid.

The CDR3 sequence is 15 residues long. Germline CDR1 is SGHRS and CDR2 is YFSETQ. Trimming shortened V by 0 bases and J by 6 bases, and 12 bases separated the two germline ends. One entry per CDR3 protein, called by TCRdb with MiXCR from the 5' RACE reads. Among about 390,000 distinct CDR3 sequences, about 20% were seen once, and the ten largest hold about a sixth. The chain has TRBV5-1 and TRBJ2-2, with D maybe TRBD1 (5 bases). The sample consisted of blood, either unsorted or a sorted T cell fraction (not recorded which). The sequence derives from a male donor with ankylosing spondylitis. The CDR3 is CASSLGFAGSGELFF. CDR3 coding DNA: TGCGCCAGCAGCTTGGGGTTTGCAGGGTCCGGGGAGCTGTTTTTT.